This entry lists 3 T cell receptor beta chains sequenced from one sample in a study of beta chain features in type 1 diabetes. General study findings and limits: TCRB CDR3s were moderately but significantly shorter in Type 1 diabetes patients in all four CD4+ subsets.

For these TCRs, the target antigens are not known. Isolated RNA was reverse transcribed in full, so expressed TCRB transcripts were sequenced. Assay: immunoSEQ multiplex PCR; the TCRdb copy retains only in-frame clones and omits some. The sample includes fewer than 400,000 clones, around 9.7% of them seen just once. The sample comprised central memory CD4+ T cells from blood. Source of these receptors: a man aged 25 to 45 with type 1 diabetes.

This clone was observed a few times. The CDR3 coding sequence is TGCGCCAGCAGACCCGGGGGCTCTGGAAACACCATATATTTT. This sequence encodes CASRPGGSGNTIYF. The V gene is TRBV10-2, the J gene TRBJ1-3, with a tentative D call TRBD1 (5 bases). The ends were cut back, 6 bases at V and 0 bases at J, with 9 bases in the middle. CDR1 is WSHSY, CDR2 SAAADI, per germline. This CDR3 is 14 amino acids long.

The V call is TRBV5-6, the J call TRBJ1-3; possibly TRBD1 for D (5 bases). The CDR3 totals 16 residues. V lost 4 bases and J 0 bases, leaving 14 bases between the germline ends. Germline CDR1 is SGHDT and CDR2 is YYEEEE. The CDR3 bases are TGTGCCAGCAGCCAGACCCAGGGTCTCTCTGGAAACACCATATATTTT. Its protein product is CASSQTQGLSGNTIYF. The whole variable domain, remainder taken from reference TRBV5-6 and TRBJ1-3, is DAGVTQSPTHLIKTRGQQVTLRCSPKSGHDTVSWYQQALGQGPQFIFQYYEEEERQRGNFPDRFSGHQFPNYSSELNVNALLLGDSALYLCASSQTQGLSGNTIYFGEGSWLTVV.

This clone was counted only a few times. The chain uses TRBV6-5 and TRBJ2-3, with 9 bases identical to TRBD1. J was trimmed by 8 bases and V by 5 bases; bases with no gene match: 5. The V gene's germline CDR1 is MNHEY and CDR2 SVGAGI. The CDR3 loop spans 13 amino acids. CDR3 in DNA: TGTGCCAGCAGTCATGGACAGGGGAGTACGCAGTATTTT. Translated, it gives CASSHGQGSTQYF.